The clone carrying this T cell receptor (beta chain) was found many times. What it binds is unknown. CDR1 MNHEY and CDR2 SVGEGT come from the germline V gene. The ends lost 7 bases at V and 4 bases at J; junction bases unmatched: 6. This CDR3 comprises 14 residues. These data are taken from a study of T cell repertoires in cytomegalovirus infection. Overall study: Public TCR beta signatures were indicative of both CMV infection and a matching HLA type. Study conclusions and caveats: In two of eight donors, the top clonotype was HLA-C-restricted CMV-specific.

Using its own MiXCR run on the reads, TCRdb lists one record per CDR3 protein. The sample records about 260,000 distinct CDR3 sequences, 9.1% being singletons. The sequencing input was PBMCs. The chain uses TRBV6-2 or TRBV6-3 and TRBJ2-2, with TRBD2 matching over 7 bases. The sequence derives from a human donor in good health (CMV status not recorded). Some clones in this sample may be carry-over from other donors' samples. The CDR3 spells CASNHGGGTGELFF. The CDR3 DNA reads TGTGCCAGCAACCACGGCGGGGGCACCGGGGAGCTGTTTTTT.